This T cell receptor beta chain was profiled in a study of T cell clones after liver transplantation. About the study: Tolerance: complete withdrawal held at least one year, liver enzymes staying within twice normal. Study-wide findings and caveats: Small, mixed patient groups and varying post-transplant times limit these conclusions.

Trimming took off 0 bases at V and 8 bases at J, with 13 bases between the two ends. Germline V lookup: CDR1 MGHRA, CDR2 YSYEKL. The CDR3 has 14 amino acids. Unstimulated PBMCs were sorted into CD3+CD4+ and CD3+CD8+ populations. About this clone: Its antigen is as yet unknown.

Profiled with immunoSEQ multiplex PCR; TCRdb holds only in-frame clones, not every one. The sample yields 98,000 or so clones, approximately 78% seen once. The V call is TRBV4-1, the J call TRBJ1-1; D gene unclear. The input for sequencing was CD4+ T cells from blood, taken before liver transplant. This receptor was taken from a human donor who received a liver transplant. For the CDR3, the DNA is TGCGCCAGCAGCCAAGATCAGAACAGACCCGAAGCTTTCTTT. It yields the protein CASSQDQNRPEAFF.